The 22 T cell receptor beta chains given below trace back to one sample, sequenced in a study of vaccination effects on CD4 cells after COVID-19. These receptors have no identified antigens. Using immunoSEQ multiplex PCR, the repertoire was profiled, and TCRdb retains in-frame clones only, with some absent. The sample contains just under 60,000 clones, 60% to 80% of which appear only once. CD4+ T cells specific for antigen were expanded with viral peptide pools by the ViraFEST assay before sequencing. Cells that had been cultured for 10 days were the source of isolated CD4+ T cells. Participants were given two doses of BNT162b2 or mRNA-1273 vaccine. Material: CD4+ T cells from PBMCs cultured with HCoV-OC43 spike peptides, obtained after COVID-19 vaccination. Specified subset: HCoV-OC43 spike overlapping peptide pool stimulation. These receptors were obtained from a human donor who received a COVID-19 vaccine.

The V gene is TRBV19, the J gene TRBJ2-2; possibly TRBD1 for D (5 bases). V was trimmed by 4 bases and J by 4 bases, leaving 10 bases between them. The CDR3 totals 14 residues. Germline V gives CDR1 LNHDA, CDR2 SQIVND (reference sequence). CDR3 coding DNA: TGTGCCAGTAGTACACAGGTTTCCACCGGGGAGCTGTTTTTT. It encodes CASSTQVSTGELFF.

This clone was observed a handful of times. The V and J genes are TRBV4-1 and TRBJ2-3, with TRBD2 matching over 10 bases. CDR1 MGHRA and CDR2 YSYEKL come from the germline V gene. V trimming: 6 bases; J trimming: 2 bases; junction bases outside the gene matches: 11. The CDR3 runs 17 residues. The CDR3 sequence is CASSYRGGLADTDTQYF. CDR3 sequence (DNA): TGCGCCAGCAGTTATAGGGGTGGACTAGCGGACACAGATACGCAGTATTTT.

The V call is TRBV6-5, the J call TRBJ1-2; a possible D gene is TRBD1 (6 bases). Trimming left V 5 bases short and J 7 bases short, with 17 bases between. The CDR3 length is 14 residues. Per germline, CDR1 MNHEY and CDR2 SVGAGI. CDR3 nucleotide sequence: TGTGCCAGCAGTACCCCCGCGGGGGCTGGTGGCTACACCTTC. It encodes CASSTPAGAGGYTF.

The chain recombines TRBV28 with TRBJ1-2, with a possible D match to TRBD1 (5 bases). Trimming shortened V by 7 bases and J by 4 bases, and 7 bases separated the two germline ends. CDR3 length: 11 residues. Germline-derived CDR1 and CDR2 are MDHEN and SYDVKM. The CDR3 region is CASTDTYGYTF. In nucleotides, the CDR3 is TGTGCCAGCACGGACACCTATGGCTACACCTTC.

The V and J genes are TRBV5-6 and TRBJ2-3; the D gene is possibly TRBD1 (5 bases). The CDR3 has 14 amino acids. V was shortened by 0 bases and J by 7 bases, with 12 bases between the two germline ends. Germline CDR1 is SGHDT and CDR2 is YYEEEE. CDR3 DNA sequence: TGTGCCAGCAGCTTGGGGAAACAGGAGTATACGCAGTATTTT. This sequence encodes CASSLGKQEYTQYF.

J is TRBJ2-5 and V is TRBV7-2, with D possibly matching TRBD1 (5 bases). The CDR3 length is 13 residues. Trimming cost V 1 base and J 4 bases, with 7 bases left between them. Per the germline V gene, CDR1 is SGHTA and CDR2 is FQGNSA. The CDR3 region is CASSLDDRETQYF. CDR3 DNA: TGTGCCAGCAGCTTAGATGACAGAGAGACCCAGTACTTC.

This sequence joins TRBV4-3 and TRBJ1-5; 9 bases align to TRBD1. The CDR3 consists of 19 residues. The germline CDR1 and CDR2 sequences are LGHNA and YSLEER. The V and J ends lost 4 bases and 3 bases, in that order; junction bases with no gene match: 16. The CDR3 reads CASSRRGGTGSYNNQPQHF. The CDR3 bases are TGCGCCAGCAGCCGAAGGGGGGGGACAGGGTCCTATAACAATCAGCCCCAGCATTTT.

The CDR3 is CASSSGVNYGYTF. In nucleotides, the CDR3 is TGTGCCAGCAGCTCAGGGGTAAACTATGGCTACACCTTC. The chain is built from TRBV7-2 and TRBJ1-2; D might be TRBD1 (6 bases). This CDR3 has 13 amino acids. V lost 4 bases and J lost 2, with 8 bases in between. Germline V gives CDR1 SGHTA, CDR2 FQGNSA. The full variable domain, its missing parts supplied by reference TRBV7-2 and TRBJ1-2, is GAGVSQSPSNKVTEKGKDVELRCDPISGHTALYWYRQSLGQGLEFLIYFQGNSAPDKSGLPSDRFSAERTGGSVSTLTIQRTQQEDSAVYLCASSSGVNYGYTFGSGTRLTVV.

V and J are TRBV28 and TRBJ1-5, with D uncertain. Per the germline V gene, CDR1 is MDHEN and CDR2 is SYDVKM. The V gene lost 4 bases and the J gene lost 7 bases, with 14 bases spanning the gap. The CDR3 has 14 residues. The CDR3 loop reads CASSSVAENQPQHF. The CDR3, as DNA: TGTGCCAGCAGTTCTGTCGCAGAAAACCAGCCCCAGCATTTT.

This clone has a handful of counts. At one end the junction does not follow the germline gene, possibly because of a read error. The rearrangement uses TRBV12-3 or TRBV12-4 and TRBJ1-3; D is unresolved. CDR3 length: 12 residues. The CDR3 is CASSLVGKTIYF. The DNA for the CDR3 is TGTGCCAGCAGTTTAGTGGGAAAGACCATATATTTT.

The CDR3 protein is CASSPKPLSGSYNEQFF. The CDR3 nucleotides read TGTGCCAGCAGCCCGAAGCCCCTTAGCGGATCCTACAATGAGCAGTTCTTC. This sequence joins TRBV14 and TRBJ2-1; a possible D gene is TRBD2 (6 bases). The CDR3 sequence is 17 residues long. The V and J ends lost 4 bases and 1 base respectively, with 17 bases between them. Germline V CDR1 and CDR2: SGHDN, FVKESK.

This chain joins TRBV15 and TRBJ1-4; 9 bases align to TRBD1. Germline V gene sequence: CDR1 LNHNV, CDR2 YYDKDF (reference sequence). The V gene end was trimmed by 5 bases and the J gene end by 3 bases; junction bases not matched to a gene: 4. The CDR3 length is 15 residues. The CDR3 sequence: CATSRGTGPNEKLFF. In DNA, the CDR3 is TGTGCCACCAGCCGAGGGACAGGGCCTAATGAAAAACTGTTTTTT.

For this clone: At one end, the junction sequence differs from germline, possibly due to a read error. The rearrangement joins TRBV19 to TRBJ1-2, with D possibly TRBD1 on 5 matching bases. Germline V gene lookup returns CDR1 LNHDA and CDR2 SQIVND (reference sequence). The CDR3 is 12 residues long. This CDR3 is CASKATAEGPIF. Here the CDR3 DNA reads TGTGCCAGTAAAGCGACCGCCGAGGGGCCGATATTC.

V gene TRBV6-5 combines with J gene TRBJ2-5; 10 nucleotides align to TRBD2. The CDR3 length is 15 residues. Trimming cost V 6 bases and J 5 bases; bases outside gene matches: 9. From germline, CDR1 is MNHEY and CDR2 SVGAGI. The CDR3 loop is CASSITSGEWETQYF. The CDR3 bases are TGTGCCAGCAGCATTACTAGCGGGGAGTGGGAGACCCAGTACTTC.

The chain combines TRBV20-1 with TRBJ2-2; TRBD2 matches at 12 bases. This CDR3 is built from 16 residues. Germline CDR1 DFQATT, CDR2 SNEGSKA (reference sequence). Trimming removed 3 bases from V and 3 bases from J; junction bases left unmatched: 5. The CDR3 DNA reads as TGCAGTGCTAGTTGGCTAGCGGGGGGGTACACCGGGGAGCTGTTTTTT. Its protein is CSASWLAGGYTGELFF.

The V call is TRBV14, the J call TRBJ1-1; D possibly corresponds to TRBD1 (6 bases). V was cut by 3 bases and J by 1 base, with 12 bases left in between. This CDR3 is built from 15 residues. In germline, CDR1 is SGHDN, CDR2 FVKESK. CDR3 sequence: CASSQRRDTNTEAFF. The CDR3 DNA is TGTGCCAGCAGCCAGCGCCGGGACACGAACACTGAAGCTTTCTTT. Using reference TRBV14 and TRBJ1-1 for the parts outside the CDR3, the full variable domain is EAGVTQFPSHSVIEKGQTVTLRCDPISGHDNLYWYRRVMGKEIKFLLHFVKESKQDESGMPNNRFLAERTGGTYSTLKVQPAELEDSGVYFCASSQRRDTNTEAFFGQGTRLTVV.

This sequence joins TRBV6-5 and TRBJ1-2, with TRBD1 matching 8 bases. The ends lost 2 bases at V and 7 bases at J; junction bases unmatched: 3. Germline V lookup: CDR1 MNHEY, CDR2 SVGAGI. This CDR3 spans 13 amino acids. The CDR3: CASSYLQGAGYTF. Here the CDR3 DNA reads TGTGCCAGCAGTTACCTGCAGGGGGCTGGCTACACCTTC.

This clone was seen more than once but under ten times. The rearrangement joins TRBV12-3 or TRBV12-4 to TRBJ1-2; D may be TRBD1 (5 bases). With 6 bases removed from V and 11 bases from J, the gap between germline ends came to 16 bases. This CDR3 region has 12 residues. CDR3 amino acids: CASRIGRSGYTF. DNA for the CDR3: TGTGCCAGCAGGATCGGGCGGTCAGGGTACACCTTC.

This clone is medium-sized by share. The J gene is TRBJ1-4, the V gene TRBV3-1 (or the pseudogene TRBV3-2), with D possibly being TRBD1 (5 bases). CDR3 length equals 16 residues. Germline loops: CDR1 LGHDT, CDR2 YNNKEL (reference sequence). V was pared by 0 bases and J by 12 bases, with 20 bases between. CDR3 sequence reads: CASSQDRRGIGGELFF. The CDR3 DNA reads TGTGCCAGCAGCCAAGATCGTCGCGGCATTGGGGGGGAACTGTTTTTT.

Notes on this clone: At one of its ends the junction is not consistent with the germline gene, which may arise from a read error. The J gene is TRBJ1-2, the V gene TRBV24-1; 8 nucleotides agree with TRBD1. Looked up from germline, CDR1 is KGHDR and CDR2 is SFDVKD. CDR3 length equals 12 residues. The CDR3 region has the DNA TGTGCCACCAGTCCAGGGGGCTATCGCTACACCTTC. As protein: CATSPGGYRYTF.

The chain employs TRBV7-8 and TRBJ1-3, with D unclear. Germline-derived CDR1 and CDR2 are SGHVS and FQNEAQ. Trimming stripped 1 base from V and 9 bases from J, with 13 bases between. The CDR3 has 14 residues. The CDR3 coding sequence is TGTGCCAGCAGCTTAGTCGCTGGACGGGCCACCATATATTTT. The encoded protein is CASSLVAGRATIYF. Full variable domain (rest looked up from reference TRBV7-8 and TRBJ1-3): GAGVSQSPRYKVAKRGQDVALRCDPISGHVSLFWYQQALGQGPEFLTYFQNEAQLDKSGLPSDRFFAERPEGSVSTLKIQRTQQEDSAVYLCASSLVAGRATIYFGEGSWLTVV.

The CDR3 here is CASSPPGRDYGYTF. In DNA, the CDR3 is TGTGCCAGCAGCCCCCCTGGTCGGGACTATGGCTACACCTTC. The J gene is TRBJ1-2, the V gene TRBV3-1 (or the pseudogene TRBV3-2); D uncertain. CDR3 length: 14 amino acids. V lost 4 bases and J 3 bases, leaving 12 bases between the germline ends. Germline V CDR1 and CDR2: LGHDT, YNNKEL (reference sequence).